These 20 T cell receptor beta chains were all obtained from the same sample, sequenced in a study of shared clonotypes between healthy human individuals. TCRdb's copy holds only in-frame clones and misses some; the assay was immunoSEQ multiplex PCR. The sample lists 2 million to 2.5 million clones; around 95% were seen once. The specimen was naive CD4+ T cells sorted from blood. Subset: CD45RA+ positively selected. These receptors were taken from a man in his late teens or twenties in good health.

The chain employs TRBV27 and TRBJ2-3, with D perhaps being TRBD1 or TRBD2 (5 bases each). CDR1 is MNHEY, CDR2 SMNVEV, per germline (reference sequence). Deletions cut 0 bases from V and 4 bases from J, with 8 bases between. The CDR3 is 14 amino acids. The CDR3 spells CASSLSGRADTQYF. CDR3 coding DNA: TGTGCCAGCAGTTTATCGGGACGGGCAGATACGCAGTATTTT.

The V gene is TRBV5-4, the J gene TRBJ1-6, with TRBD1 matching over 8 bases. With V trimmed by 4 bases and J by 9 bases, 9 bases remained unmatched. The germline CDR1 and CDR2 sequences are SGHNT and YYREEE (reference sequence). The CDR3 totals 15 residues. CDR3 sequence: CASSVTGELGSPLHF. The CDR3 DNA follows: TGTGCCAGCAGCGTGACAGGGGAGTTGGGTTCACCCCTCCACTTT.

This clone was found once. The J gene is TRBJ1-6, the V gene TRBV28; tentative D call: TRBD1 (6 bases). The V and J ends lost 7 bases and 7 bases respectively, with 14 bases between them. Germline values: CDR1 MDHEN, CDR2 SYDVKM. This CDR3 has 14 residues. This CDR3 is CASITGSENSPLHF. In DNA form, the CDR3 reads TGTGCCAGCATTACAGGGTCGGAGAATTCACCCCTCCACTTT. Together with reference TRBV28 and TRBJ1-6, the CDR3 gives the full variable domain: DVKVTQSSRYLVKRTGEKVFLECVQDMDHENMFWYRQDPGLGLRLIYFSYDVKMKEKGDIPEGYSVSREKKERFSLILESASTNQTSMYLCASITGSENSPLHFGNGTRLTVT.

As for this clone: Other nucleotide sequences in the sample specify the same CDR3. This sequence joins TRBV5-1 and TRBJ2-7; D not resolved. Germline V gene data show CDR1 as SGHRS and CDR2 as YFSETQ. CDR3 length: 11 amino acids. The germline V and J ends were trimmed by 5 bases and 3 bases, with 6 bases remaining between them. As DNA, the CDR3 is TGCGCCAGCAGTGACTTCTACGAGCAGTACTTC. It yields the protein CASSDFYEQYF.

The CDR3 DNA reads as TGTGCCAGCAGCGTAGGGGCAGGAAATATCCAAGAGACCCAGTACTTC. It translates to CASSVGAGNIQETQYF. V is TRBV9 and J is TRBJ2-5; D ambiguous. CDR1 is SGDLS, CDR2 YYNGEE, per germline. V dropped 0 bases and J dropped 1 base, with 13 bases sitting between them. This CDR3 region has 16 residues.

The rearrangement joins TRBV5-1 to TRBJ2-7, with a weak D call TRBD2 (5 bases). The CDR3 length is 16 residues. V was clipped by 4 bases and J by 0 bases, with 17 bases between them. Per germline, CDR1 SGHRS and CDR2 YFSETQ. CDR3 residues: CASSRGEGLISYEQYF. For the CDR3, the DNA is TGCGCCAGCAGCCGCGGAGAGGGTTTGATCTCCTACGAGCAGTACTTC.

V is TRBV27 and J is TRBJ2-4; tentative D call: TRBD1 (6 bases). Trimming removed 6 bases at V and 4 bases at J, with 13 bases between. Germline CDR1 MNHEY, CDR2 SMNVEV (reference sequence). The CDR3 consists of 14 residues. CDR3 nucleotide sequence: TGTGCCAGCAGCCCGGGCCAGGGGAAAAACATTCAGTACTTC. It is translated as CASSPGQGKNIQYF.

The genes are TRBV7-6 and TRBJ2-3; D unclear. Deletions cut 5 bases from V and 2 bases from J, with 5 bases between. Germline lookup yields CDR1 SGHVS and CDR2 FNYEAQ. The CDR3 has 12 amino acids. Here the CDR3 DNA reads TGTGCCAGCAGCACCTTCACAGATACGCAGTATTTT. Residues: CASSTFTDTQYF.

A single count supports this clone. The V and J genes are TRBV18 and TRBJ2-2, with 10 bases matching TRBD2. Germline CDR1 is KGHSH and CDR2 is LQKENI. Losses at the gene ends were 6 bases for V and 1 base for J; bases not matched to a gene: 5. The CDR3 has 16 residues. CDR3 sequence: CASSTGTSVNTGELFF. CDR3 coding DNA: TGTGCCAGCTCCACCGGGACTAGCGTGAACACCGGGGAGCTGTTTTTT. Filled out from reference TRBV18 and TRBJ2-2, the complete variable domain reads NAGVMQNPRHLVRRRGQEARLRCSPMKGHSHVYWYRQLPEEGLKFMVYLQKENIIDESGMPKERFSAEFPKEGPSILRIQQVVRGDSAAYFCASSTGTSVNTGELFFGEGSRLTVL.

As to this clone: The sample has other DNA sequences that encode this CDR3 too. The chain employs TRBV6-1 and TRBJ2-7; D call uncertain. V lost 4 bases and J 4 bases, leaving 8 bases between the germline ends. The CDR3 runs to 12 residues. CDR1 is MNHNS, CDR2 SASEGT, per germline. CDR3 region: CASSVLSYEQYF. Written as DNA, the CDR3 is TGTGCCAGCAGTGTATTGTCTTACGAGCAGTACTTC.

The chain is built from TRBV20-1 and TRBJ1-5; TRBD1 matches 7 bases. J was trimmed by 9 bases and V by 6 bases; bases with no gene match: 5. This CDR3 contains 11 residues. CDR1 is DFQATT and CDR2 is SNEGSKA in the germline V gene (reference sequence). CDR3 nucleotides: TGCAGTGCCAGGGGGGATGGGCCCCAGCATTTT. Translation gives CSARGDGPQHF.

The chain recombines TRBV6-6 with TRBJ1-5, with D uncertain. The ends were cut back, 0 bases at V and 4 bases at J, with 10 bases in the middle. The CDR3 extends over 15 amino acids. Looked up from germline, CDR1 is MNHNY and CDR2 is SVGAGI (reference sequence). The CDR3 loop reads CASSYSGIGNQPQHF. The CDR3 coding sequence is TGTGCCAGCAGTTACTCGGGGATCGGGAATCAGCCCCAGCATTTT.

The chain couples TRBV4-3 to TRBJ2-2; D not certain. CDR1 is LGHNA and CDR2 is YSLEER in the germline V gene. The CDR3 sequence is 13 residues long. The V end was cut by 5 bases, the J end by 1 base, with 5 bases between. In nucleotides, the CDR3 is TGCGCCAGCAGCGAAGTGAACACCGGGGAGCTGTTTTTT. Protein product: CASSEVNTGELFF.

The chain links TRBV2 to TRBJ2-7; 7 bases are shared with TRBD1. CDR3 length: 15 amino acids. Per germline, CDR1 SNHLY and CDR2 FYNNEI. J lost 0 bases, V lost 4 bases, and 6 bases had no gene match. This CDR3 is CASSVDRASSYEQYF. The CDR3 nucleotides are TGTGCCAGCAGTGTTGACAGGGCCAGCTCCTACGAGCAGTACTTC.

The J gene is TRBJ1-6, the V gene TRBV5-5; TRBD1 matches at 10 bases. The CDR3 runs 15 residues. The trim removed 5 bases at V and 10 bases at J, leaving 9 bases unmatched. Germline V gene lookup returns CDR1 SGHKS and CDR2 YYEKEE (reference sequence). CDR3 in DNA: TGTGCCAGCAGGGTTGACAGGGGGCTTGGGTCACCCCTCCACTTT. Translated: CASRVDRGLGSPLHF.

The gene calls are TRBV29-1 and TRBJ2-7; TRBD2 matches 13 bases. Trimming removed 6 bases from V and 3 bases from J; junction bases left unmatched: 5. The germline V gene encodes CDR1 SQVTM and CDR2 ANQGSEA. The CDR3 is 14 amino acids. DNA for the CDR3: TGCAGCGTAGCCAGGACTAGCGGGAGCTACGAGCAGTACTTC. Translated: CSVARTSGSYEQYF.

This clone appeared once. The rearrangement joins TRBV5-1 to TRBJ2-1; 13 bases fit TRBD2. Germline CDR1 is SGHRS and CDR2 is YFSETQ. The CDR3 length is 15 residues. Trimming cost V 2 bases and J 9 bases; bases outside gene matches: 5. CDR3 bases: TGCGCCAGCAGCTTAACTAGCGGGGGGGCTGGTGAGCAGTTCTTC. Translating it yields CASSLTSGGAGEQFF. Supplemented by reference TRBV5-1 and TRBJ2-1, the full variable domain reads KAGVTQTPRYLIKTRGQQVTLSCSPISGHRSVSWYQQTPGQGLQFLFEYFSETQRNKGNFPGRFSGRQFSNSRSEMNVSTLELGDSALYLCASSLTSGGAGEQFFGPGTRLTVL.

The chain carries TRBV2 and TRBJ1-5; D ambiguous. Germline loops: CDR1 SNHLY, CDR2 FYNNEI. The CDR3 covers 15 residues. V was shortened by 7 bases and J by 0 bases, with 13 bases between the two germline ends. The CDR3 DNA reads as TGTGCCAGCAACCGAGAAGGGAATAGCAATCAGCCCCAGCATTTT. It translates to CASNREGNSNQPQHF.

The genes are TRBV5-1 and TRBJ2-3, with 10 positions matching TRBD2. CDR3 length: 17 amino acids. V was pared by 0 bases and J by 2 bases, with 6 bases of the junction left unmatched. Germline-derived CDR1 and CDR2 are SGHRS and YFSETQ. This CDR3 is CASSLVPSGGTTDTQYF. CDR3 coding DNA: TGCGCCAGCAGCTTGGTTCCTAGCGGGGGCACCACAGATACGCAGTATTTT.

The DNA for the CDR3 is TGTGCCAGCAGCCGAGGGGGAGCTAGCACAGATACGCAGTATTTT. Protein product: CASSRGGASTDTQYF. This chain uses TRBV7-6 with TRBJ2-3; maybe TRBD1 (6 bases). The germline CDR1 and CDR2 sequences are SGHVS and FNYEAQ. CDR3 length: 15 amino acids. V was pared by 5 bases and J by 0 bases, with 12 bases between.